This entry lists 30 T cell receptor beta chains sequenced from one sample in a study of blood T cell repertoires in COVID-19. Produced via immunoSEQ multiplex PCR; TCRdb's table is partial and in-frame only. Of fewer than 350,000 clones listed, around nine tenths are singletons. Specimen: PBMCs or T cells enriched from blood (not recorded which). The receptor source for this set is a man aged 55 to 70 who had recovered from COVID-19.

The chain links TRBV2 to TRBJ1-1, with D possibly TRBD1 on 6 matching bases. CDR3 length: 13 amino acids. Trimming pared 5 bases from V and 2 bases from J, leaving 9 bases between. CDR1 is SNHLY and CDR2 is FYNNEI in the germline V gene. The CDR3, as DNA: TGTGCCAGCAGTCAGGACAGCAACACTGAAGCTTTCTTT. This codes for CASSQDSNTEAFF.

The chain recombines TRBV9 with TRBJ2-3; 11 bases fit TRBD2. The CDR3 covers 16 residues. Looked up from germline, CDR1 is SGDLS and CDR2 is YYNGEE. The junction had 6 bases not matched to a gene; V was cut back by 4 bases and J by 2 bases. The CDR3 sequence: CASSPGTSGYTDTQYF. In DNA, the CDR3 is TGTGCCAGCAGCCCCGGGACTAGCGGATACACAGATACGCAGTATTTT.

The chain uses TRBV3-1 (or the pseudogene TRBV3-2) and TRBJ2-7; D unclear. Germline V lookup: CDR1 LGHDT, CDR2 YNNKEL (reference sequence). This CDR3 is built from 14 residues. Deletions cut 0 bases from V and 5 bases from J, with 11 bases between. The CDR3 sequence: CASSQDRVSHEQYF. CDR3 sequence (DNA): TGTGCCAGCAGCCAAGATCGGGTATCCCACGAGCAGTACTTC.

CDR3 sequence (DNA): TGTGCCAGCAACGGTCAGGGGGCCTCTCAGCCCCAGCATTTT. Translation gives CASNGQGASQPQHF. J is TRBJ1-5 and V is TRBV6-5; TRBD1 agrees at 8 bases. With V trimmed by 7 bases and J by 6 bases, 8 bases remained unmatched. Germline CDR1 is MNHEY and CDR2 is SVGAGI. The CDR3 has 14 amino acids.

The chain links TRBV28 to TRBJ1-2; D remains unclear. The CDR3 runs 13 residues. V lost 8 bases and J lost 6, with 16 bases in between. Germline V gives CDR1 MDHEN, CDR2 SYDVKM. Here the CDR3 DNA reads TGTGCCAGCTTAACTAGTGGGAGGGATGGCTACACCTTC. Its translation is CASLTSGRDGYTF.

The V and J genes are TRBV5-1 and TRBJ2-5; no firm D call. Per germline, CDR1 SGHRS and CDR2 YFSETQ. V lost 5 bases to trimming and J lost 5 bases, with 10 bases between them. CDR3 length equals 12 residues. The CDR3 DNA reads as TGCGCCAGCAGGAGCAGGTTGGAGACCCAGTACTTC. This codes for CASRSRLETQYF.

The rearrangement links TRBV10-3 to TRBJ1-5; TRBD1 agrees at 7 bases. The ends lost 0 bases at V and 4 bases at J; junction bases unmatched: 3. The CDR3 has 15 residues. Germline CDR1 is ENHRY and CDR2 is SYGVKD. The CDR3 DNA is TGTGCCATCAGTGAGTCCGGGACAGATAATCAGCCCCAGCATTTT. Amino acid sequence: CAISESGTDNQPQHF.

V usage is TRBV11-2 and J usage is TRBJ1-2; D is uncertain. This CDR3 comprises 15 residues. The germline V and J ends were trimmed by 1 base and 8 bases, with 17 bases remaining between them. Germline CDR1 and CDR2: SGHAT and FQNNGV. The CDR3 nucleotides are TGTGCCAGCAGCTTAGTCTTGGACTCGGTCCGCGGCTACACCTTC. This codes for CASSLVLDSVRGYTF.

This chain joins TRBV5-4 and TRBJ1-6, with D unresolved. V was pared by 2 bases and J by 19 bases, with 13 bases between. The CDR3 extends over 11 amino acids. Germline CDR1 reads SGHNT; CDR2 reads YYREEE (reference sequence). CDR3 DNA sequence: TGTGCCAGCAGCTTCGGGAGGACCCAACACTTT. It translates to CASSFGRTQHF.

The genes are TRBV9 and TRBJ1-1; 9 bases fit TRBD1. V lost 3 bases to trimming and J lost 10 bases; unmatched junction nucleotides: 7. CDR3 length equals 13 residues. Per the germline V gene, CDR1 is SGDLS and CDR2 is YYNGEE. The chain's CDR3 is CASSESPGQGAFF. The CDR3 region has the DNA TGTGCCAGCAGCGAGTCTCCGGGACAGGGAGCTTTCTTT.

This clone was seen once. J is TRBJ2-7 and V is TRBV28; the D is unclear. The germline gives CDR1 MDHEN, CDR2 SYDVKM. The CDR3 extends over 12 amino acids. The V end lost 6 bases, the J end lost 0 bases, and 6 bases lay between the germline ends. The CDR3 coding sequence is TGTGCCAGCAGCTCTAGCTCCTACGAGCAGTACTTC. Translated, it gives CASSSSSYEQYF.

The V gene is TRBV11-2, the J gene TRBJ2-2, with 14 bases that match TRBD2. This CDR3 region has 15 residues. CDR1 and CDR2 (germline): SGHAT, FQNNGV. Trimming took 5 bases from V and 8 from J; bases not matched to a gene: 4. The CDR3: CASSVRTSGRGELFF. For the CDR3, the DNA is TGTGCCAGCAGCGTCAGGACTAGCGGGAGGGGGGAGCTGTTTTTT.

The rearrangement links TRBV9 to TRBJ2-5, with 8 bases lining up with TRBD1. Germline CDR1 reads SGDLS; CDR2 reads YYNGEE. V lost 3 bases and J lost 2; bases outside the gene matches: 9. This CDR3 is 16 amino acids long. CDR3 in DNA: TGTGCCAGCAGCGGGACAGGGAGTAGGGTTCAAGAGACCCAGTACTTC. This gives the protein CASSGTGSRVQETQYF.

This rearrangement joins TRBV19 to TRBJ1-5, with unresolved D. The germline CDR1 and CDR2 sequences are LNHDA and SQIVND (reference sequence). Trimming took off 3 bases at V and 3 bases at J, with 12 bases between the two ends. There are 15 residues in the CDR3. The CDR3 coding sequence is TGTGCCAGTAGTATTGGGCAGGAATTCAATCAGCCCCAGCATTTT. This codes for CASSIGQEFNQPQHF.

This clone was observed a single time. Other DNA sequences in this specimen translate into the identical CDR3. The CDR3 DNA reads TGTGCCATCAGTGCGGGTATCTACAATGAGCAGTTCTTC. Translation: CAISAGIYNEQFF. The chain recombines TRBV10-3 with TRBJ2-1, with D unclear. CDR1 and CDR2 from the germline V gene are ENHRY and SYGVKD. V was cut by 4 bases and J by 3 bases, with 7 bases left in between. The CDR3 is 13 amino acids.

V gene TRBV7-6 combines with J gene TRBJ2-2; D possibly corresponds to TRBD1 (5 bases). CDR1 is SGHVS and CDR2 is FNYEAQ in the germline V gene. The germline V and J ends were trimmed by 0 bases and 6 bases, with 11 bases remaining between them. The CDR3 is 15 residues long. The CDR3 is CASSLAGWTSGELFF. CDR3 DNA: TGTGCCAGCAGCTTAGCGGGGTGGACATCCGGGGAGCTGTTTTTT. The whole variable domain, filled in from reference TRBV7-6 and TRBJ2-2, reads GAGVSQSPRYKVTKRGQDVALRCDPISGHVSLYWYRQALGQGPEFLTYFNYEAQQDKSGLPNDRFSAERPEGSISTLTIQRTEQRDSAMYRCASSLAGWTSGELFFGEGSRLTVL.

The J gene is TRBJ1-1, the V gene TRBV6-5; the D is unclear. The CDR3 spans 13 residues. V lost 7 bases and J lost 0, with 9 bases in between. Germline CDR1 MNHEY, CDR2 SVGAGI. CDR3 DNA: TGTGCCAGCACACAGTATTTGAACACTGAAGCTTTCTTT. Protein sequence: CASTQYLNTEAFF.

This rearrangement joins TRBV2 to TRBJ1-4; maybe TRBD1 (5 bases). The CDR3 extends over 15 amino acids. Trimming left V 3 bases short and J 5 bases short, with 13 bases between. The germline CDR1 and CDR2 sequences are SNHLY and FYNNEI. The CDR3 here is CASSDSGLENEKLFF. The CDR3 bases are TGTGCCAGCAGTGACTCAGGGCTGGAAAATGAAAAACTGTTTTTT.

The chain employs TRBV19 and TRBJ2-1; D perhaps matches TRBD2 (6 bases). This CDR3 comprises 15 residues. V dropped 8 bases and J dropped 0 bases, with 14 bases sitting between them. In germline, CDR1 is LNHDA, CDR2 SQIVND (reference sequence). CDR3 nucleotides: TGTGCCAGTTTGAGGGTCGGGAGCTCCTACAATGAGCAGTTCTTC. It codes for CASLRVGSSYNEQFF.

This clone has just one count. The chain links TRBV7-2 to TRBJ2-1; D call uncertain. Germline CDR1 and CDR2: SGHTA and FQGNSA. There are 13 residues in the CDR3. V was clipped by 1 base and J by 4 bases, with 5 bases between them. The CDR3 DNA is TGTGCCAGCAGCTTAGATGAGTACAATGAGCAGTTCTTC. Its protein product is CASSLDEYNEQFF. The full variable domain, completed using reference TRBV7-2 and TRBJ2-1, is GAGVSQSPSNKVTEKGKDVELRCDPISGHTALYWYRQSLGQGLEFLIYFQGNSAPDKSGLPSDRFSAERTGGSVSTLTIQRTQQEDSAVYLCASSLDEYNEQFFGPGTRLTVL.

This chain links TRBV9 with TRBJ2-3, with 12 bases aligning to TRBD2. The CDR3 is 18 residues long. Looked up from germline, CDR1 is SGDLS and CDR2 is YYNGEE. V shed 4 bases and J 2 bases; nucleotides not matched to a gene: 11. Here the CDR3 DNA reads TGTGCCAGCAGCCCCTCGTCTAGCGGGAGGGGGCTCACAGATACGCAGTATTTT. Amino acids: CASSPSSSGRGLTDTQYF.

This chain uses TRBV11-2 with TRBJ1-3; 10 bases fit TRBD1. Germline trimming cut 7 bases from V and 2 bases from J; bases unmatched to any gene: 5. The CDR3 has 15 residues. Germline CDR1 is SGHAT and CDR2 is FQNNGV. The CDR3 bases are TGTGCCAGCAACCCGGGGACAGGGGCTGGAAACACCATATATTTT. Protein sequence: CASNPGTGAGNTIYF. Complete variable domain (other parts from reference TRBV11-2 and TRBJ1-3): EAGVAQSPRYKIIEKRQSVAFWCNPISGHATLYWYQQILGQGPKLLIQFQNNGVVDDSQLPKDRFSAERLKGVDSTLKIQPAKLEDSAVYLCASNPGTGAGNTIYFGEGSWLTVV.

The CDR3 DNA sequence: TGTGCCAGCAGCCGGGGGACAGGGGGGTACGAGCAGTACTTC. Its translation is CASSRGTGGYEQYF. The V and J genes are TRBV5-4 and TRBJ2-7, with TRBD1 identical over 11 bases. The trim removed 4 bases at V and 4 bases at J, leaving 4 bases unmatched. Germline loops: CDR1 SGHNT, CDR2 YYREEE (reference sequence). The CDR3 loop spans 14 amino acids.

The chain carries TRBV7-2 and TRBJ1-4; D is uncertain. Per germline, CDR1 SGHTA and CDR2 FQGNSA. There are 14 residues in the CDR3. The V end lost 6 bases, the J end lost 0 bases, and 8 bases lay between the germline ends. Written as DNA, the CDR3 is TGTGCCAGCAGTACAAAAGCAACTAATGAAAAACTGTTTTTT. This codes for CASSTKATNEKLFF.

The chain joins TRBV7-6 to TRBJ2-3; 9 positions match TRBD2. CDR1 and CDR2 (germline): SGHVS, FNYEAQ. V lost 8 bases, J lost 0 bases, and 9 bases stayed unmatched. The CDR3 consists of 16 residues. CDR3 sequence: CASGPGLAKSTDTQYF. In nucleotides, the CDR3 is TGTGCCAGCGGACCGGGACTAGCAAAAAGCACAGATACGCAGTATTTT.

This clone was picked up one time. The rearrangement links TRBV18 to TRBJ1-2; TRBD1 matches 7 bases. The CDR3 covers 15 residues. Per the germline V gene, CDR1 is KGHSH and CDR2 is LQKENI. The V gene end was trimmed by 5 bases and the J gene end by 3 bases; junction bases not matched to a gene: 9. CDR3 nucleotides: TGTGCCAGCTCAAACAGGGGATCCCGGGACTATGGCTACACCTTC. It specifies CASSNRGSRDYGYTF.

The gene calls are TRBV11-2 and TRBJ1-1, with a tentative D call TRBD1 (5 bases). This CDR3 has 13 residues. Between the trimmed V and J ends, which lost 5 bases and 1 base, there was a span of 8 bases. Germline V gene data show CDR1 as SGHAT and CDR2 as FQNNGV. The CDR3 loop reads CASSQQENTEAFF. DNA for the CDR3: TGTGCCAGCAGCCAACAGGAGAACACTGAAGCTTTCTTT.

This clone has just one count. CDR3: CASSYSRRAGGNTIYF. The CDR3 DNA sequence: TGTGCCAGCAGTTACAGTCGGAGGGCAGGGGGAAACACCATATATTTT. This rearrangement joins TRBV6-5 to TRBJ1-3; maybe TRBD1 (5 bases). Per the germline V gene, CDR1 is MNHEY and CDR2 is SVGAGI. The ends were cut back, 2 bases at V and 4 bases at J, with 15 bases in the middle. The CDR3 covers 16 residues.

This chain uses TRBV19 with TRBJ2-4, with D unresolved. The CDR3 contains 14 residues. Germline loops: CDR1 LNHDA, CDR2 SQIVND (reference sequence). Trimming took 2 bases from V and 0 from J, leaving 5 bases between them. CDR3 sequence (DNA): TGTGCCAGTAGTATAAGCCTAGCCAAAAACATTCAGTACTTC. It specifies CASSISLAKNIQYF. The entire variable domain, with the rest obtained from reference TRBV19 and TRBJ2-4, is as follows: DGGITQSPKYLFRKEGQNVTLSCEQNLNHDAMYWYRQDPGQGLRLIYYSQIVNDFQKGDIAEGYSVSREKKESFPLTVTSAQKNPTAFYLCASSISLAKNIQYFGAGTRLSVL.

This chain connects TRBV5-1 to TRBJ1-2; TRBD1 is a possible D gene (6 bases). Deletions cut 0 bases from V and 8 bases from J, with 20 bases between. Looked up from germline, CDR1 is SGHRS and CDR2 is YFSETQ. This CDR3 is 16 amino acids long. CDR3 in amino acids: CASSLVQGGDLGGYTF. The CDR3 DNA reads TGCGCCAGCAGCTTGGTACAGGGAGGGGATCTTGGCGGCTACACCTTC.